These T cell receptor beta chains were read from a single sample in a study of blood T cell repertoires in COVID-19. Method: immunoSEQ multiplex PCR; TCRdb's copy keeps in-frame clones and lacks some. Of about 35,000 clones detected, around 88% appear once; the ten largest clones hold 4.5% to 5%. Input material: peripheral blood. The receptors were gathered from a woman aged 70-85 years with active COVID-19. CDR3s leave out the opening cysteine and the closing phenylalanine or tryptophan. Rows may omit the clone size; those that give it use once, few, many or a size class.

J gene	clone size	V gene	CDR3 protein
TRBJ1-3	-	TRBV7-9	ASSSRDRPNTIY
TRBJ1-1	-	TRBV29-1	SVAAGVNTEAF
TRBJ2-5	-	TRBV11-2	ASSLDSGGVSETQY
TRBJ2-2	-	TRBV10-3	AIKEARGITGELF
TRBJ2-1	-	TRBV27	ASRGLGGPLNEQF
TRBJ2-5	-	TRBV3-1/TRBV3-2	ASSQDQVSGTQY
TRBJ1-5	-	TRBV27	ASSLSLNQPQH
TRBJ2-1	-	TRBV5-1	ASSWGRGSYNEQF
TRBJ1-1	-	TRBV7-8	ASSPPTTGAF
TRBJ1-1	once	TRBV5-6	ASSNDWNTEAF
TRBJ2-7	-	TRBV30	AWSSGAREQY
TRBJ1-2	-	TRBV19	ATRDKGIYYT
TRBJ1-2	-	TRBV6-6	ASSPPGQGAGYT
TRBJ2-7	-	TRBV9	ASSPLAGDTYEQY
TRBJ2-3	few	TRBV4-2	ASSQDRSGGTNTQY
TRBJ2-5	-	TRBV7-8	ASSRGLAGGPETQY
TRBJ2-1	-	TRBV25-1	ASSEIAGAYNEQF
TRBJ2-1	-	TRBV11-3	ASSLSDRGNEQF
TRBJ2-5	-	TRBV15	ATSRARLGEQETQY
TRBJ1-1	-	TRBV7-2	ASSYSGFVNTEAF
TRBJ2-7	-	TRBV29-1	SVLEGPGAYEQY
TRBJ2-5	-	TRBV7-3	ASSPRLAGGQETQY
TRBJ2-3	-	TRBV6-2/TRBV6-3	ASSYGGQGPDTQY
TRBJ2-4	-	TRBV7-9	ASSLGGTAGNIQY
TRBJ2-5	-	TRBV6-5	ASRLTGVLQETQY
TRBJ2-3	-	TRBV6-6	ASSLAPGDTQY
TRBJ2-2	-	TRBV7-9	ASSSGTGGLLGELF
TRBJ2-3	-	TRBV9	ASSARTVGDTQY
TRBJ1-4	-	TRBV19	ASSPPGGSNEKLF
TRBJ2-1	-	TRBV11-2	ASRAGDSGQF
TRBJ2-1	once	TRBV5-1	ASSPRTDRGNEQF
TRBJ1-2	-	TRBV7-8	ASSPGSSYGYT
TRBJ2-3	-	TRBV3-1/TRBV3-2	ASEGAADTQY
TRBJ1-1	-	TRBV4-1	ASSQGADEAF
TRBJ1-6	-	TRBV5-1	ASSPNLQGGKTPLH
TRBJ2-7	-	TRBV5-1	ASSFDGQGAYEQY
TRBJ1-1	-	TRBV7-2	ASSAGQGMNTEAF
TRBJ2-5	-	TRBV7-2	ASSLLNGGARETQY
TRBJ2-3	-	TRBV4-2	ASSQDGRGGADTQY
TRBJ2-7	-	TRBV10-2	ASRQELGGEQY
TRBJ2-1	few	TRBV19	ASSGLAASYNEQF
TRBJ2-2	-	TRBV24-1	ATSDPGLAGGLTGELF
TRBJ2-3	once	TRBV7-9	ASSPFRGGGGVSTDTQY
TRBJ2-7	-	TRBV28	ASSGLAGVFYEQY
TRBJ2-5	-	TRBV18	ASSPTGGLAETQY
TRBJ2-5	-	TRBV7-6	ASSTPGTGRVETQY
TRBJ2-7	-	TRBV5-4	ASSTGTSRSYEQY
TRBJ2-7	once	TRBV4-1	ASSHPARSYEQY
TRBJ1-2	few	TRBV6-5	ASSYSSRGNGYT
TRBJ2-5	-	TRBV4-2	ASSPGTRDQETQY
TRBJ2-3	-	TRBV5-4	ASSPGLAGGITDTQY
TRBJ1-3	-	TRBV7-9	ASSLGQGNTIY
TRBJ2-3	-	TRBV2	ASRARTSGEQY
TRBJ1-5	few	TRBV28	ASSPRVWSSNQPQH
TRBJ1-1	once	TRBV12-3/TRBV12-4	ASSFRGAEAF